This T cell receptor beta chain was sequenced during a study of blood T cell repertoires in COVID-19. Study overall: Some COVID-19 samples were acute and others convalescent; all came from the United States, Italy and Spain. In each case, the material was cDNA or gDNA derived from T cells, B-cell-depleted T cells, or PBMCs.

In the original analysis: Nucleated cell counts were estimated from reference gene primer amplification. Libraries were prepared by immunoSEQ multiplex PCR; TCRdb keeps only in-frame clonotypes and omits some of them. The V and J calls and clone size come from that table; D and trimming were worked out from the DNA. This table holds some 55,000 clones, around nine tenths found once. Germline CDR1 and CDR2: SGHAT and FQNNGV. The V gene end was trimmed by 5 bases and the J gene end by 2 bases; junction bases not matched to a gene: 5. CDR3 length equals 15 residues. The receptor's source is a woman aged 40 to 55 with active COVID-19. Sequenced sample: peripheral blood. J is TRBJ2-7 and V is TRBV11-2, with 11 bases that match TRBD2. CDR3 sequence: CASSPTSGGPYEQYF. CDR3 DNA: TGTGCCAGCAGCCCTACTAGCGGGGGCCCCTACGAGCAGTACTTC.